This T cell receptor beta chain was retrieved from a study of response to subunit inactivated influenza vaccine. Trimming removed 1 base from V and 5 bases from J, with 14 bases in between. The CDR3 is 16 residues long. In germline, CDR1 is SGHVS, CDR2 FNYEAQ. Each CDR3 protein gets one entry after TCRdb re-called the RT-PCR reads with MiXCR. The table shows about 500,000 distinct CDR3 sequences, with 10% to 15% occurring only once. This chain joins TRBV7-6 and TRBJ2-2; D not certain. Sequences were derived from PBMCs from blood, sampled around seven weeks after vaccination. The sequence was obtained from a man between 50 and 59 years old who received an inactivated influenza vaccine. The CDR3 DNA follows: TGTGCCAGCAGCTTAGACCCAAGTGGGGAAACCGGGGAGCTGTTTTTT. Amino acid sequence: CASSLDPSGETGELFF.